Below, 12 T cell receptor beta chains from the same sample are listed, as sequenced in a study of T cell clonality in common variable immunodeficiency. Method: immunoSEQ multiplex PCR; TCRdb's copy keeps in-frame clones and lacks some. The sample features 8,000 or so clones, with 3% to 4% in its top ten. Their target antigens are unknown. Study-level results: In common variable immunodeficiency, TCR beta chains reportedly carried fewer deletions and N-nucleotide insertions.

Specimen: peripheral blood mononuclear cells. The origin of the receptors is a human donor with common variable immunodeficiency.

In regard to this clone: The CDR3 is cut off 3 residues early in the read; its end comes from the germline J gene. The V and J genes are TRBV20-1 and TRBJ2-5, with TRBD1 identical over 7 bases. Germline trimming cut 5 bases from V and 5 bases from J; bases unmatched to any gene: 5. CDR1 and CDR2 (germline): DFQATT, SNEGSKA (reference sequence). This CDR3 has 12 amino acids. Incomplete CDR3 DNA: TGCAGTGCTGGGACAGATGTCGAGACC. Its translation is CSAGTDVET. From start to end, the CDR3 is CSAGTDVETQYF.

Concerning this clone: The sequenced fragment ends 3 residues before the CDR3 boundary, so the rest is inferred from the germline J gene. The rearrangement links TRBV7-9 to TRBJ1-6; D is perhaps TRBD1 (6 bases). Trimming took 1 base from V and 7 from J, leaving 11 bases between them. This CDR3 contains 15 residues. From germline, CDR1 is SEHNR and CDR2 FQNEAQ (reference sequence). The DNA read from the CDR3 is TGTGCCAGCAGCTTAGAACGGCAGGGGAATTCACCC. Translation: CASSLERQGNSP. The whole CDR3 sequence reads CASSLERQGNSPLHF.

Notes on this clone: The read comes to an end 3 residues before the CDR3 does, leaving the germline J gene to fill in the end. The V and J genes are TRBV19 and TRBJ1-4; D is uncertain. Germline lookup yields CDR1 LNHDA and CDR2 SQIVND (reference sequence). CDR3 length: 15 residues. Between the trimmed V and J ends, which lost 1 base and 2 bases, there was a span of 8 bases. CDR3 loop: CASSIARRTNEKLFF. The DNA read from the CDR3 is TGTGCCAGTAGTATAGCTAGGCGGACTAATGAAAAA. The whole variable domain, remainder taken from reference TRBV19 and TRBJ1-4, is DGGITQSPKYLFRKEGQNVTLSCEQNLNHDAMYWYRQDPGQGLRLIYYSQIVNDFQKGDIAEGYSVSREKKESFPLTVTSAQKNPTAFYLCASSIARRTNEKLFFGSGTQLSVL.

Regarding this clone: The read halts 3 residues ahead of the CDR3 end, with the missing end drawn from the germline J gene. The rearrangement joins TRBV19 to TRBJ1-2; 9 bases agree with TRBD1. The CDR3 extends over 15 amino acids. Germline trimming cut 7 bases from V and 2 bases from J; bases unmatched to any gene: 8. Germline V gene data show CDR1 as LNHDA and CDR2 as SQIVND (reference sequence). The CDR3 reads CASTPGQGHNYGYTF. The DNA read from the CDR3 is TGTGCCAGTACCCCGGGACAGGGTCACAACTATGGC. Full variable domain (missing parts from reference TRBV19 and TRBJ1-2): DGGITQSPKYLFRKEGQNVTLSCEQNLNHDAMYWYRQDPGQGLRLIYYSQIVNDFQKGDIAEGYSVSREKKESFPLTVTSAQKNPTAFYLCASTPGQGHNYGYTFGSGTRLTVV.

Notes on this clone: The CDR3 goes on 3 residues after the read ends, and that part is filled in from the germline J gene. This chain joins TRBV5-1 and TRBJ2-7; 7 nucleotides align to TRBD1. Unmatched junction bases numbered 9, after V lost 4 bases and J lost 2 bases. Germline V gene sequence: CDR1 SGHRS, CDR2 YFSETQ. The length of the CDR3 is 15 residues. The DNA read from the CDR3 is TGCGCCAGCAGCCAAGAGACAGGGTATACCTACGAG. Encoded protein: CASSQETGYTYE. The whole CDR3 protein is CASSQETGYTYEQYF.

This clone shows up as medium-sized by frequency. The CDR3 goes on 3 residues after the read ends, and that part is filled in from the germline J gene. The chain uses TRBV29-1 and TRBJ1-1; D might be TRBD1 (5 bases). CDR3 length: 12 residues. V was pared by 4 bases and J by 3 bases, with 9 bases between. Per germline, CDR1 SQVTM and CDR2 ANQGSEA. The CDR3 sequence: CSVAGWYTEAFF. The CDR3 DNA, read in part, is TGCAGCGTTGCAGGGTGGTACACTGAA. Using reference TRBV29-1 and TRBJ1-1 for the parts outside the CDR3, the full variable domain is SAVISQKPSRDICQRGTSLTIQCQVDSQVTMMFWYRQQPGQSLTLIATANQGSEATYESGFVIDKFPISRPNLTFSTLTVSNMSPEDSSIYLCSVAGWYTEAFFGQGTRLTVV.

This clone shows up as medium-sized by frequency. The CDR3: CASSPERTGREAFF. CDR3 DNA (partial): TGCGCCAGCAGCCCGGAGCGGACAGGACGTGAA. The V and J genes are TRBV5-1 and TRBJ1-1, with 7 bases aligning to TRBD1. The sequenced fragment ends 3 residues before the CDR3 boundary, so the rest is inferred from the germline J gene. This CDR3 is 14 amino acids long. J lost 7 bases, V lost 4 bases, and 10 bases had no gene match. In germline, CDR1 is SGHRS, CDR2 YFSETQ.

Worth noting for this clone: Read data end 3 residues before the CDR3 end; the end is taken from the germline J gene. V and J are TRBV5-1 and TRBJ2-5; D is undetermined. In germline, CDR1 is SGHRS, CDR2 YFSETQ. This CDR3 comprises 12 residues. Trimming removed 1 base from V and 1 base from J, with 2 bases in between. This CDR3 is CASSLLQETQYF. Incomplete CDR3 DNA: TGCGCCAGCAGCTTGCTCCAAGAGACC.

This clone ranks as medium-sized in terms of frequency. CDR3 DNA (partial): TGCAGTGCTACCGGGGACAGCTCCTACGAG. Its translation is CSATGDSSYE. The full-length CDR3 reads as CSATGDSSYEQYF. This chain connects TRBV20-1 to TRBJ2-7; 7 nucleotides agree with TRBD1. Read data end 3 residues before the CDR3 end; the end is taken from the germline J gene. In germline, CDR1 is DFQATT, CDR2 SNEGSKA (reference sequence). The CDR3 runs 13 residues. V shed 4 bases, J shed 0 bases, and the junction held 3 bases outside the gene matches.

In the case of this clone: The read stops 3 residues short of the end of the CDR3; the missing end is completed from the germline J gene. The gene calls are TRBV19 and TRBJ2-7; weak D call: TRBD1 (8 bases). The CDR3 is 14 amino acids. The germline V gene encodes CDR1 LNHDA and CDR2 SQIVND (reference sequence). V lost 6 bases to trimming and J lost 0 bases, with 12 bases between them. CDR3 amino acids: CASRDREGSYEQYF. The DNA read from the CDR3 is TGTGCCAGTAGGGACAGGGAGGGCTCCTACGAG.

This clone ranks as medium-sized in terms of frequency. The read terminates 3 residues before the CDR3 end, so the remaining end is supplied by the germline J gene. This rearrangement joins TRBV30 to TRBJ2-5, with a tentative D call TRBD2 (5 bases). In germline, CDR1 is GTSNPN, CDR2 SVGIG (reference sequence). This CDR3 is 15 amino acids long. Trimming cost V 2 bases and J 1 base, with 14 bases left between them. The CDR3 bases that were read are TGTGCCTGGAGTCGAGAGCGGAAAGTCCAAGAGACC. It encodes CAWSRERKVQET. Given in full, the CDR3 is CAWSRERKVQETQYF.

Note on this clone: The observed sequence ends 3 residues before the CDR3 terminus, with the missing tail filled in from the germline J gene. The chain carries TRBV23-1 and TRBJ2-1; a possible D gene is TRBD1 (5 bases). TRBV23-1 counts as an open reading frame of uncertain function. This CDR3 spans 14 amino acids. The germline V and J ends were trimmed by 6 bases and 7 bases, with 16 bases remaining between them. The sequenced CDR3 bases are TGCGCCAGCAGGATCCAAGGGGTTTTGAATGAG. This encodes CASRIQGVLNE. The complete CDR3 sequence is CASRIQGVLNEQFF.